The T cell receptor beta chain under discussion was sequenced for a study of OX40 agonist ivuxolimab in advanced cancers. Study-level points and caveats: Antigen targets of the expanded peripheral T cells went undetermined. Fewer expanded clones were found on average in CD4+ than in CD8+ T cells.

Concerning this clone itself: Its antigen is unidentified.

Repertoires were generated with immunoSEQ multiplex PCR, while TCRdb's copy carries only in-frame clones and drops some. This table holds about 77,000 clones, approximately 95% found once. This specimen was CD4+ or CD8+ T cells sorted from blood, taken in a trial of the OX40 agonist ivuxolimab. The TCR comes from an adult with an advanced solid tumor such as melanoma, head and neck, liver or kidney cancer.

CDR3: CAWSVPGVAKNIQYF. CDR3 sequence (DNA): TGTGCCTGGAGTGTACCCGGGGTGGCCAAAAACATTCAGTACTTC. This chain connects TRBV30 to TRBJ2-4, with D possibly being TRBD2 (5 bases). V was clipped by 0 bases and J by 1 base, with 10 bases between them. This CDR3 has 15 amino acids. Germline V lookup: CDR1 GTSNPN, CDR2 SVGIG (reference sequence).